Each of the 22 T cell receptor beta chains below was sequenced from the same sample in a study of OX40 agonist ivuxolimab in advanced cancers. Clones were sequenced by immunoSEQ multiplex PCR, and TCRdb holds only the in-frame ones, with some missing. The repertoire consists of more than 80,000 clones, with around 90% occurring once and the leading ten covering around 0.3%. This sample comprised CD4+ or CD8+ T cells sorted from blood, obtained in a trial of the OX40 agonist ivuxolimab. These receptor sequences come from an adult with an advanced solid tumor such as melanoma, head and neck, liver or kidney cancer.

This CDR3 is CASSLTEGVPYNEQFF. CDR3 DNA: TGTGCCAGCAGCTTAACGGAGGGTGTCCCCTACAATGAGCAGTTCTTC. J is TRBJ2-1 and V is TRBV7-3; tentative D call: TRBD2 (6 bases). This CDR3 spans 16 amino acids. V was pared by 0 bases and J by 2 bases, with 11 bases between. CDR1 SGHTA and CDR2 FQGTGA come from the germline V gene.

In this sample, this clone turned up once. The CDR3 nucleotides are TGTGCCAGCAGTGAAGACAGGGGGCGAGGTGCTTTCTTT. Translating it yields CASSEDRGRGAFF. V and J are TRBV2 and TRBJ1-1; 9 bases map to TRBD1. The junction had 5 bases not matched to a gene; V was cut back by 1 base and J by 11 bases. Germline CDR1 reads SNHLY; CDR2 reads FYNNEI. The CDR3 consists of 13 residues. The whole variable domain, remainder taken from reference TRBV2 and TRBJ1-1, is EPEVTQTPSHQVTQMGQEVILRCVPISNHLYFYWYRQILGQKVEFLVSFYNNEISEKSEIFDDQFSVERPDGSNFTLKIRSTKLEDSAMYFCASSEDRGRGAFFGQGTRLTVV.

The V call is TRBV5-1, the J call TRBJ2-3; D tentatively reads TRBD1 or TRBD2 (5 bases each). V lost 3 bases to trimming and J lost 3 bases, with 14 bases between them. CDR1 is SGHRS and CDR2 is YFSETQ in the germline V gene. The CDR3 contains 15 residues. The CDR3 DNA is TGCGCCAGCAGCTCATCCGGGACGACGACAGATACGCAGTATTTT. Translation gives CASSSSGTTTDTQYF.

The V gene is TRBV5-4, the J gene TRBJ2-7; 8 bases match TRBD1. The V segment lost 4 bases and the J segment 0 bases; nucleotides outside the gene matches: 6. The CDR3 runs 15 residues. CDR1 is SGHNT, CDR2 YYREEE, per germline (reference sequence). CDR3 coding DNA: TGTGCCAGCAGCCCGGACAGGGAGCGCTCCTACGAGCAGTACTTC. Encoded protein: CASSPDRERSYEQYF.

The chain couples TRBV5-4 to TRBJ2-7, with D maybe TRBD2 (5 bases). This CDR3 has 13 amino acids. Germline CDR1 and CDR2: SGHNT and YYREEE (reference sequence). The V end was cut by 0 bases, the J end by 6 bases, with 10 bases between. The CDR3 DNA reads as TGTGCCAGCAGCTTGGGAGAGGGATTCGAGCAGTACTTC. This gives the protein CASSLGEGFEQYF.

The chain combines TRBV6-1 with TRBJ2-7; 9 bases fit TRBD1. CDR1 is MNHNS, CDR2 SASEGT, per germline. The J segment lost 5 bases and the V segment lost 1 base, leaving 6 bases of the junction unmatched. The CDR3 extends over 15 amino acids. This CDR3 reads CASSEVGTGYDEQYF. The CDR3 DNA sequence: TGTGCCAGCAGTGAAGTCGGGACAGGGTACGACGAGCAGTACTTC.

The gene calls are TRBV14 and TRBJ2-1, with D uncertain. Germline V gene lookup returns CDR1 SGHDN and CDR2 FVKESK. V gave up 5 bases and J gave up 12 bases, with 20 bases separating them. This CDR3 comprises 14 residues. The CDR3 nucleotides are TGTGCCAGCAGCAGCGCGGTTACACGAGTAGGGCAGTTCTTC. This sequence encodes CASSSAVTRVGQFF.

This sequence joins TRBV15 and TRBJ2-5; 9 bases match TRBD1. V lost 5 bases to trimming and J lost 5 bases; unmatched junction nucleotides: 9. The CDR3 has 15 residues. Germline CDR1 and CDR2: LNHNV and YYDKDF (reference sequence). CDR3 DNA: TGTGCCACCAGCCCCTTCCGGACAGGGGAGGAGACCCAGTACTTC. Translated, it gives CATSPFRTGEETQYF.

This rearrangement joins TRBV15 to TRBJ2-2; tentative D call: TRBD2 (5 bases). V lost 1 base, J lost 6 bases, and 15 bases lay in between. CDR1 LNHNV and CDR2 YYDKDF come from the germline V gene (reference sequence). The CDR3 is made up of 16 amino acids. CDR3 DNA sequence: TGTGCCACCAGCAGAGGACTACTCCAATTTGCCGGGGAGCTGTTTTTT. Residues: CATSRGLLQFAGELFF.

V and J are TRBV25-1 and TRBJ2-7; D gene unclear. The V end lost 2 bases, the J end lost 12 bases, and 11 bases lay between the germline ends. Germline V CDR1 and CDR2: MGHDK, SYGVNS. This CDR3 has 11 amino acids. The CDR3 protein is CASSEDQSVYF. CDR3 coding DNA: TGTGCCAGCAGTGAAGATCAGAGCGTGTACTTC.

This chain joins TRBV6-5 and TRBJ1-1; 8 bases line up with TRBD1. The germline V gene has CDR1 MNHEY and CDR2 SVGAGI. The ends lost 1 base at V and 8 bases at J; junction bases unmatched: 6. CDR3 size: 14 residues. The CDR3 reads CASSYFPQGAEAFF. The CDR3 DNA follows: TGTGCCAGCAGTTACTTTCCCCAGGGGGCAGAAGCTTTCTTT.

The rearrangement joins TRBV7-3 to TRBJ2-1, with D possibly being TRBD2 (6 bases). Trimming left V 5 bases short and J 5 bases short, with 19 bases between. Germline-derived CDR1 and CDR2 are SGHTA and FQGTGA. The CDR3 sequence is 16 residues long. The CDR3 region is CASSPRPGVSNNEQFF. CDR3 in DNA: TGTGCCAGCAGCCCCCGACCGGGGGTTTCCAACAATGAGCAGTTCTTC.

This clone is a singleton in its sample. The chain is built from TRBV7-2 and TRBJ2-1, with 12 bases lining up with TRBD1. This CDR3 comprises 18 residues. Germline V gene data show CDR1 as SGHTA and CDR2 as FQGNSA. The trim removed 3 bases at V and 5 bases at J, leaving 11 bases unmatched. In nucleotides, the CDR3 is TGTGCCAGCAGCTTTGCCCCTGGAGGGACAGGGGGCAACAATGAGCAGTTCTTC. Protein sequence: CASSFAPGGTGGNNEQFF.

The chain joins TRBV15 to TRBJ1-1; no firm D call. This CDR3 is 12 amino acids long. Looked up from germline, CDR1 is LNHNV and CDR2 is YYDKDF (reference sequence). V lost 0 bases, J lost 5 bases, and 4 bases lay in between. The CDR3 loop is CATSRDQTEAFF. CDR3 coding DNA: TGTGCCACCAGCAGAGACCAGACTGAAGCTTTCTTT.

The genes are TRBV10-3 and TRBJ2-1; 8 bases align to TRBD2. Germline CDR1 is ENHRY and CDR2 is SYGVKD. This CDR3 is built from 12 residues. Unmatched junction bases numbered 3, after V lost 4 bases and J lost 10 bases. In DNA, the CDR3 is TGTGCCATCAGTGTCACTAGCGGAGAGCAGTTCTTC. Its translation: CAISVTSGEQFF.

A word on this clone: Sequence at one end of the junction differs from germline and may be a read error. The chain couples TRBV9 to TRBJ1-3, with a weak D call TRBD1 (5 bases). CDR1 is SGDLS and CDR2 is YYNGEE in the germline V gene. The CDR3 length is 15 residues. The DNA for the CDR3 is TGTGCTAGCACCCTGGAGTGGCAGGGACGAAACACCATATATTTT. Translating gives CASTLEWQGRNTIYF.

This chain connects TRBV7-2 to TRBJ2-3; 11 positions agree with TRBD2. The CDR3 covers 16 residues. Germline V gene data show CDR1 as SGHTA and CDR2 as FQGNSA. Unmatched junction bases numbered 3, after V lost 1 base and J lost 3 bases. This chain's CDR3 is CASSLDLAGGTDTQYF. The DNA for the CDR3 is TGTGCCAGCAGCTTAGATCTAGCGGGAGGAACAGATACGCAGTATTTT.

The V and J genes are TRBV11-2 and TRBJ2-7; TRBD2 matches 10 bases. Germline loops: CDR1 SGHAT, CDR2 FQNNGV. CDR3 length: 13 residues. The V gene end was trimmed by 3 bases and the J gene end by 11 bases; junction bases not matched to a gene: 7. This CDR3 reads CASSLETGTSEYF. The CDR3 DNA follows: TGTGCCAGCAGCTTGGAAACCGGGACTAGCGAGTACTTC.

This chain connects TRBV6-5 to TRBJ1-1; TRBD1 might be the D (5 bases). Per germline, CDR1 MNHEY and CDR2 SVGAGI. The CDR3 is 15 residues long. V lost 4 bases and J 3 bases, leaving 15 bases between the germline ends. The CDR3 DNA reads TGTGCCAGCAGTTGGAGCGGGCAGGGATACACTGAAGCTTTCTTT. Amino acid sequence: CASSWSGQGYTEAFF.

Here the CDR3 DNA reads TGTGCCAGCAGTTACTCCCCCATGGAGCAGTACTTC. It encodes CASSYSPMEQYF. The chain has TRBV6-5 and TRBJ2-7; D remains unclear. V was shortened by 0 bases and J by 7 bases, with 7 bases between the two germline ends. The CDR3 runs 12 residues. CDR1 is MNHEY and CDR2 is SVGAGI in the germline V gene.

The chain uses TRBV2 and TRBJ2-1; 12 nucleotides agree with TRBD2. V lost 7 bases, J lost 8 bases, and 6 bases stayed unmatched. This CDR3 comprises 14 residues. CDR1 is SNHLY, CDR2 FYNNEI, per germline. In DNA form, the CDR3 reads TGTGCCAGCAAACTAGCGGGAGGAGGGCATGAGCAGTTCTTC. It encodes CASKLAGGGHEQFF.

This clone was picked up one time. This chain uses TRBV18 with TRBJ2-1, with D unresolved. V lost 0 bases and J 6 bases, leaving 9 bases between the germline ends. The germline CDR1 and CDR2 sequences are KGHSH and LQKENI. The CDR3 extends over 14 amino acids. DNA of the CDR3: TGTGCCAGCTCACCACCGAGTGTCAGCAATGAGCAGTTCTTC. Its translation: CASSPPSVSNEQFF. Complete variable domain (other parts from reference TRBV18 and TRBJ2-1): NAGVMQNPRHLVRRRGQEARLRCSPMKGHSHVYWYRQLPEEGLKFMVYLQKENIIDESGMPKERFSAEFPKEGPSILRIQQVVRGDSAAYFCASSPPSVSNEQFFGPGTRLTVL.